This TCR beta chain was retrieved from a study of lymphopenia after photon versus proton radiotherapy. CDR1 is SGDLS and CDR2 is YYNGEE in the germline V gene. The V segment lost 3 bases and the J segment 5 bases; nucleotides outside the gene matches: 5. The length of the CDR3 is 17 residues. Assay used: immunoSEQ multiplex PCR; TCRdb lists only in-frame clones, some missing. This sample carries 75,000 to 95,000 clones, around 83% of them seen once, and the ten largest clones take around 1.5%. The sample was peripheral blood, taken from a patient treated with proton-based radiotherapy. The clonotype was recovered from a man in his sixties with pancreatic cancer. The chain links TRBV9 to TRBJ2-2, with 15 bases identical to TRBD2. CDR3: CASSGRTSGRGTGELFF. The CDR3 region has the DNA TGTGCCAGCAGCGGGCGGACTAGCGGGAGGGGGACCGGGGAGCTGTTTTTT.